This T cell receptor beta chain came from a study of blood T cell repertoires in COVID-19 (dated by TCRdb to about 2020). In terms of the full investigation: Samples covering the acute and convalescent phases of COVID-19 were provided by collaborators in the United States, Italy and Spain. The prospective study material was composed of cDNA or gDNA derived from T cells, B-cell-depleted T cells, or PBMCs. The dataset comprised deeply sampled blood TCRbeta repertoires from subjects exposed to, actively infected with, or recovered from COVID-19. The repertoires were released in a freely available public database intended as a resource for research on the immune response to SARS-CoV-2. The samples were drawn from the first 160 participants of the ongoing ImmuneRACE study and from 950 to 1,500 subjects provided by 6 global collaborators. The sample metadata nearly always contained a de-identified subject ID, COVID-19 status, age in years and sex. Where available, HLA class I and class II types were taken from metadata supplied by the sample provider and were not determined by assay-based typing. Findings and caveats that apply to the study as a whole: The quantity of clinical and demographic metadata differed by source and by participant and was supplied without curation.

TCRbeta CDR3 regions were amplified from genomic DNA using the immunoSEQ Assay, a bias-controlled multiplex PCR. The study's own analysis went as follows. Within the assay, amplification of reference gene primers was used to estimate how many nucleated cells each sample contained. To quantify the absolute abundance of each unique TCRbeta CDR3 rearrangement, sequence reads were collapsed and filtered. For each sample, productive Simpson clonality was calculated as the square root of Simpson's diversity index over productive rearrangements. TCRdb limited this immuneACCESS table to in-frame rearrangements with V and J called. A share of clones is missing; checked studies link under half to unresolved V genes, and the rest is unexplained. The D gene and trimming were derived from the DNA, and the V and J assignments and clone size from that table. For this sample the table gives roughly 100,000 clones, of which around 89% were detected only once. The top ten clones comprise around 32% of the sample.

Remarks on this clone: This clone's antigen is unknown. Base qualities are not provided; no much larger clone lies one nucleotide away.

The collaborating institutions used their own protocols to collect whole blood in K2EDTA tubes. Collaborator samples were shipped for TCRbeta analysis as frozen whole blood, isolated PBMCs, or DNA extracted from either sample type. The V and J ends are trimmed by 5 bases and 10 bases, leaving 21 bases between them. The CDR3 runs 16 amino acids, cysteine and phenylalanine included. Of all the DNA, just the CDR3 is kept, 48 bases in frame from base 1. Per the germline V gene (reference sequence), SEHNR is the CDR1 and FQNEAQ is the CDR2. This chain joins TRBV7-9 to TRBJ1-6; TRBD1 is possibly the D segment (5 matching bases). The sequenced sample consisted of peripheral blood. The TCR sequence derives from a woman at least 80 years old with acute or convalescent COVID-19. The CDR3 region: CASSLLREELGSPLHF. DNA sequence: TGTGCCAGCAGCCTCCTCAGGGAAGAGCTGGGATCACCCCTCCACTTT.